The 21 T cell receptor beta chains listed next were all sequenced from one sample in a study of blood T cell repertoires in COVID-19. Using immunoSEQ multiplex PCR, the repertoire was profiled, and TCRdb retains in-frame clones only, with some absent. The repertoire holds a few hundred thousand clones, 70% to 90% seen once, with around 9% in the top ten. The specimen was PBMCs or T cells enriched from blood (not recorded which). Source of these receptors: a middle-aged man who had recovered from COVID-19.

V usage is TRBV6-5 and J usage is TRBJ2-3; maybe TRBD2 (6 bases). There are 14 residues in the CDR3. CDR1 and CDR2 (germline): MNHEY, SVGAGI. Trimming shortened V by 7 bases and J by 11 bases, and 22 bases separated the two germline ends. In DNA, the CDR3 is TGTGCCAGCACCCTGGTAGGTGGGACTTCCATGCAGTATTTT. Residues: CASTLVGGTSMQYF.

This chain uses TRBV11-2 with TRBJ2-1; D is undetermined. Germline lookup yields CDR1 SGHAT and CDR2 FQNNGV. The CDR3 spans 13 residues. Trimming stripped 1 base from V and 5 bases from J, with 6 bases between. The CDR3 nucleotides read TGTGCCAGCAGCTTAGTGAACAACAATGAGCAGTTCTTC. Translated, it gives CASSLVNNNEQFF.

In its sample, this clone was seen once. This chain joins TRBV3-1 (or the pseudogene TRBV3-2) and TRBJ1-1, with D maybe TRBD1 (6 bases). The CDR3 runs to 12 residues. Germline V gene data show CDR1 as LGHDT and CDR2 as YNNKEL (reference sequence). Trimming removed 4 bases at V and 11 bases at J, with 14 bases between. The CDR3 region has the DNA TGTGCCAGCAGCCCCGTACAGGGAATGGCTTTCTTT. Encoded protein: CASSPVQGMAFF.

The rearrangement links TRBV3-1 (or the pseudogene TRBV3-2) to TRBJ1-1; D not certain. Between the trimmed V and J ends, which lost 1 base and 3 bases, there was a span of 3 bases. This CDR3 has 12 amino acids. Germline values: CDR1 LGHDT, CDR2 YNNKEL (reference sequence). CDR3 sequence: CASSQADTEAFF. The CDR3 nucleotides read TGTGCCAGCAGCCAAGCAGACACTGAAGCTTTCTTT.

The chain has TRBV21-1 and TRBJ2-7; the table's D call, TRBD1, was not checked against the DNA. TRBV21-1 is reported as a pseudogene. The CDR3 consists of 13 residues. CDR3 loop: CASSKAARYEQYF. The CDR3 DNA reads TGTGCCAGCAGCAAAGCGGCAAGATACGAGCAGTACTTC.

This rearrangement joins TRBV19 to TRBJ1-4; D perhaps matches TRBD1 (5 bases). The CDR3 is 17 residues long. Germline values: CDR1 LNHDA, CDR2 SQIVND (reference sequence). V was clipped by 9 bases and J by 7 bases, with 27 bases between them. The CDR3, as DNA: TGTGCCAGCCGAAATAGCCAGGGACCGGGAGCGGGTGAAAAACTGTTTTTT. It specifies CASRNSQGPGAGEKLFF.

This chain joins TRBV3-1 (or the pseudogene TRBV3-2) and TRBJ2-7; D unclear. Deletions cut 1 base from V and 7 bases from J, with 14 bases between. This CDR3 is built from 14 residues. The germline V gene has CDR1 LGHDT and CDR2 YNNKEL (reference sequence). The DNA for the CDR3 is TGTGCCAGCAGCCAAGGGTGGATCGCCGGGGAGCAGTACTTC. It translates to CASSQGWIAGEQYF.

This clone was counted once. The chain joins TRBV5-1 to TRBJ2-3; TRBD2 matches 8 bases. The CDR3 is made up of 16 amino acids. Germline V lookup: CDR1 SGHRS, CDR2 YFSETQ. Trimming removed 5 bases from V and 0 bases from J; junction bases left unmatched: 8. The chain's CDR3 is CASSRVSGASTDTQYF. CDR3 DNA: TGCGCCAGCAGTCGAGTTAGCGGGGCCAGCACAGATACGCAGTATTTT.

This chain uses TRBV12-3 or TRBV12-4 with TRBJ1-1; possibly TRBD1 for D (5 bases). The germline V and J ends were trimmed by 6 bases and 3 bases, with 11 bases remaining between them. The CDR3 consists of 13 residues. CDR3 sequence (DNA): TGTGCCAGCAGCCACGGGACTTACACTGAAGCTTTCTTT. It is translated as CASSHGTYTEAFF.

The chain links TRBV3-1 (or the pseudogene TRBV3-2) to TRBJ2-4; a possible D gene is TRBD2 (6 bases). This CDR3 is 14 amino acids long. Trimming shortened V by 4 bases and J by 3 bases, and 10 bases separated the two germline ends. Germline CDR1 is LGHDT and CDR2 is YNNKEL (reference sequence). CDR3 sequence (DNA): TGTGCCAGCAGCCGGGAGGTTGGCAAAAACATTCAGTACTTC. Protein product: CASSREVGKNIQYF.

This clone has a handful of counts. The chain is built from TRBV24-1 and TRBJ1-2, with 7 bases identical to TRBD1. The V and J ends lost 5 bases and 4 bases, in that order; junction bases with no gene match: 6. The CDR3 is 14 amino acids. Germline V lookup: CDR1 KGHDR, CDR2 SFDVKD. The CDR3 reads CATSARQGSYGYTF. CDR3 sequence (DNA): TGTGCCACCAGTGCTCGACAGGGATCCTATGGCTACACCTTC.

Here the CDR3 DNA reads TGTGCCAGCAGCCAAACATCAAATAATTCACCCCTCCACTTT. Translated, it gives CASSQTSNNSPLHF. The V gene is TRBV5-4, the J gene TRBJ1-6, with D hard to call. The germline V and J ends were trimmed by 4 bases and 5 bases, with 10 bases remaining between them. The length of the CDR3 is 14 residues. CDR1 and CDR2 from the germline V gene are SGHNT and YYREEE (reference sequence).

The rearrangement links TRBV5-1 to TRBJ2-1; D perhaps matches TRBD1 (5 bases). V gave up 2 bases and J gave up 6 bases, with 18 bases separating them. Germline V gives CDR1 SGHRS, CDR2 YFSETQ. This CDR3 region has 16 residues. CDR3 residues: CASSFTSGMKGNEQFF. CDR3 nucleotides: TGCGCCAGCAGCTTTACTTCAGGGATGAAGGGCAATGAGCAGTTCTTC.

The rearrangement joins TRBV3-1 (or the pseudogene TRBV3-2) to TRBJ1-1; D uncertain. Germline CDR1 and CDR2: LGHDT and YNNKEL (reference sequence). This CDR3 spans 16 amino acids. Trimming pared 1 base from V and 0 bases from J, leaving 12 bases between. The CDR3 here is CASSQAGRSMNTEAFF. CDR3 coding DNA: TGTGCCAGCAGCCAAGCTGGCAGGTCCATGAACACTGAAGCTTTCTTT.

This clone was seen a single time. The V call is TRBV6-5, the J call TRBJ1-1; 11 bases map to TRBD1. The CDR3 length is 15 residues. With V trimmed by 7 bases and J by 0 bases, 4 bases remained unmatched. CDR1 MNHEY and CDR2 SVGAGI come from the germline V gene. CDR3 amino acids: CASKGQGALNTEAFF. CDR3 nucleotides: TGTGCCAGCAAAGGACAGGGGGCATTGAACACTGAAGCTTTCTTT.

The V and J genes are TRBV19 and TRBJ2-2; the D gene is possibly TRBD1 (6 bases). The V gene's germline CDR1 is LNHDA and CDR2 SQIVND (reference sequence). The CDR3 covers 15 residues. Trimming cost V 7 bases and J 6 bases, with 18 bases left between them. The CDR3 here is CASTNIRDTAGELFF. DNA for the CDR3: TGTGCCAGTACTAATATCCGGGACACCGCCGGGGAGCTGTTTTTT.

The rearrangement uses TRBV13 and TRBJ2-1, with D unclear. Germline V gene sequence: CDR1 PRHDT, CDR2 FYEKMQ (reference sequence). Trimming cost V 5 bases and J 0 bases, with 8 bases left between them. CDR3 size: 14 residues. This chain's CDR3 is CASSPRLSYNEQFF. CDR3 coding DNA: TGTGCCAGCAGCCCGAGACTCTCCTACAATGAGCAGTTCTTC.

The CDR3 nucleotides read TGCGCCAGCAGCCCCAGGACAGGGGAAGGCGGCTACACCTTC. Its translation: CASSPRTGEGGYTF. The gene calls are TRBV5-1 and TRBJ1-2; 9 nucleotides line up with TRBD1. The CDR3 consists of 14 residues. The germline CDR1 and CDR2 sequences are SGHRS and YFSETQ. Trimming cost V 4 bases and J 8 bases; bases outside gene matches: 9.

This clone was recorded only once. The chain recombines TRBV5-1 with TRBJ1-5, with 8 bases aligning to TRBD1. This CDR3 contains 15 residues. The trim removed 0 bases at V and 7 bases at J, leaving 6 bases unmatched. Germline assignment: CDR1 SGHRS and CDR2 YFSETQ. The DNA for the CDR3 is TGCGCCAGCAGCTTGGGGGGACAGGACGGGCAGCCCCAGCATTTT. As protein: CASSLGGQDGQPQHF.

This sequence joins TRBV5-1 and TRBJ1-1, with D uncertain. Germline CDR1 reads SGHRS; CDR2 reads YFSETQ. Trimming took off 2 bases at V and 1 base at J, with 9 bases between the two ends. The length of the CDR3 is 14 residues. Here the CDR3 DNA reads TGCGCCAGCAGCTTCCGGGAGGGGAACACTGAAGCTTTCTTT. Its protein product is CASSFREGNTEAFF.

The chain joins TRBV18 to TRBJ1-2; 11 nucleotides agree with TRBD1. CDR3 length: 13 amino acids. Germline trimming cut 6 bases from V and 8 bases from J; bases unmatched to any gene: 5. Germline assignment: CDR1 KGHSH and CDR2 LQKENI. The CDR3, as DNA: TGTGCCAGCTCCCAGGGACAGGGGGAAGGCTACACCTTC. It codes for CASSQGQGEGYTF.